This T cell receptor beta chain was sequenced in a study of human T cells and chemical hapten exposure. TCRdb processed the RACE reads anew with MiXCR; each CDR3 protein has one entry. The table includes some 98,000 distinct CDR3 sequences, 10% to 12% detected once. The CDR3 totals 13 residues. Germline CDR1 and CDR2: MNHEY and SMNVEV (reference sequence). Between the trimmed V and J ends, which lost 3 bases and 1 base, there was a span of 6 bases. Time point: pre-sensitization, week 0. Regarding treatment: therapeutic diphenylcyclopropenone sensitization with weekly scalp DPC. The table lists this clonotype with many counts.

V is TRBV27 and J is TRBJ1-1; D not resolved. The clonotype comes from a woman aged 60-70 years with alopecia areata. Some clones in this sample may be carry-over from other donors' samples. The source material was whole blood, sampled in connection with sensitization to the hapten diphenylcyclopropenone (DPC). As DNA, the CDR3 is TGTGCCAGCAGTTTGTACAGGAACACTGAAGCTTTCTTT. Its protein product is CASSLYRNTEAFF.